This T cell receptor (beta chain) derives from a study of shared clonotypes between healthy human individuals. Study results and caveats: Rarefaction analysis demonstrated incomplete sorted-subset sequencing notwithstanding large depth.

V was cut by 8 bases and J by 2 bases, with 16 bases left in between. The CDR3 length is 15 residues. Germline CDR1 MDHEN, CDR2 SYDVKM. Clones were read by immunoSEQ multiplex PCR, and TCRdb kept only the in-frame ones, dropping some. The sample records some 650,000 clones, around 97% being singletons. For this clone: Its specificity is not known.

This sequence was found in a woman aged 25 to 39 in good health. Material: naive CD4+ T cells sorted from blood. The subset is: CD45RA+ positively selected. J is TRBJ1-3 and V is TRBV28; D might be TRBD1 (5 bases). CDR3 amino acids: CASSRGGSTGNTIYF. The CDR3 nucleotides read TGTGCCAGCTCCCGGGGGGGGTCGACTGGAAACACCATATATTTT.